What follows are 29 T cell receptor beta chains derived from one specimen sequenced in a study of T cell clusters in autoimmune cytopenias. Each sample's input was roughly 250 ng genomic DNA, 38,000 or so genome equivalents. Multiplex touch-down PCR amplified TRB using TRB-A and TRB-B pools in one tube. TCRdb reprocessed the multiplex PCR reads and keeps a single row for each CDR3 protein, giving no DNA. This sample contains 6,100 or so distinct CDR3 sequences. These data also featured in a second study, about T cell repertoires in aging, cancer and after chemotherapy.

The sequenced sample was peripheral blood. These receptors were obtained from a human donor in good health.

This chain joins TRBV6-1 and TRBJ2-3; the D call from TCRdb, TRBD2, cannot be confirmed without DNA. Germline CDR1 and CDR2: MNHNS and SASEGT. The CDR3 is 15 amino acids. This CDR3 reads CASGPTSVGTDTQYF.

The chain carries TRBV30 and TRBJ1-5; checking the TCRdb D call of TRBD1 is not possible without DNA. This CDR3 spans 14 amino acids. CDR1 and CDR2 from the germline V gene are GTSNPN and SVGIG (reference sequence). This CDR3 is CAWSSRASPQPQHF.

This CDR3 is CASSDRDRLSDTQYF. This sequence joins TRBV7-2 and TRBJ2-3; without DNA, the TCRdb call of TRBD1 cannot be checked. Germline V lookup: CDR1 SGHTA, CDR2 FQGNSA. The CDR3 runs 15 residues.

This sequence joins TRBV19 and TRBJ1-2; TCRdb selects TRBD1, and the lack of DNA leaves this call unchecked. This CDR3 spans 14 amino acids. CDR1 and CDR2 (germline): LNHDA, SQIVND (reference sequence). The CDR3 region is CASSIRGTFYGYTF.

The chain carries TRBV6-1 and TRBJ1-4; the TRBD1 assignment by TCRdb is unverifiable without DNA. CDR1 and CDR2 (germline): MNHNS, SASEGT. This CDR3 has 19 residues. The chain's CDR3 is CASSKTRDRGIVTNEKLFF.

This sequence joins TRBV5-4 and TRBJ1-2; TCRdb reports TRBD1, a call that lacks DNA to check it against. Germline V gene sequence: CDR1 SGHNT, CDR2 YYREEE (reference sequence). The CDR3 extends over 14 amino acids. Here the CDR3 reads CASSRDRARWGYTF.

This chain links TRBV10-3 with TRBJ1-6. The CDR3 is 16 residues long. Germline V gene lookup returns CDR1 ENHRY and CDR2 SYGVKD. The CDR3 spells CASSQLGSSYNSPLHF.

CDR3 region: CASSIGQGASDTQYF. The chain uses TRBV19 and TRBJ2-3; TCRdb gives TRBD1 as the D gene, but with no DNA this cannot be confirmed. CDR3 size: 15 residues. CDR1 is LNHDA, CDR2 SQIVND, per germline (reference sequence). Full variable domain (remainder filled in from reference TRBV19 and TRBJ2-3): DGGITQSPKYLFRKEGQNVTLSCEQNLNHDAMYWYRQDPGQGLRLIYYSQIVNDFQKGDIAEGYSVSREKKESFPLTVTSAQKNPTAFYLCASSIGQGASDTQYFGPGTRLTVL.

Measured by frequency, this clonotype is medium-sized. The rearrangement links TRBV29-1 to TRBJ2-3; no DNA is available, so the TRBD1 call from TCRdb remains unchecked. From germline, CDR1 is SQVTM and CDR2 ANQGSEA. The CDR3 loop spans 12 amino acids. The CDR3: CSSLSQADTQYF.

The V gene is TRBV12-3 or TRBV12-4, the J gene TRBJ2-5; TCRdb's D gene call, TRBD2, goes unchecked for lack of DNA. The CDR3 contains 16 residues. This chain's CDR3 is CASSRAGGGGQETQYF.

The chain recombines TRBV12-3 or TRBV12-4 with TRBJ2-2; as DNA is missing, the TRBD1 call by TCRdb cannot be tested. This CDR3 has 17 residues. This chain's CDR3 is CASSFPDRGRDTGELFF.

The chain uses TRBV12-3 or TRBV12-4 and TRBJ1-1; TCRdb calls TRBD1, which cannot be checked without DNA. This CDR3 comprises 14 residues. CDR3 in amino acids: CASSTRDRVTEAFF.

V and J are TRBV19 and TRBJ1-3; TCRdb's D gene call, TRBD1, goes unchecked for lack of DNA. Germline V gives CDR1 LNHDA, CDR2 SQIVND (reference sequence). CDR3 length: 14 amino acids. CDR3 region: CASRDRGYGNTIYF.

The V gene is TRBV7-6, the J gene TRBJ2-1. Germline V gene lookup returns CDR1 SGHVS and CDR2 FNYEAQ. CDR3 size: 15 residues. CDR3 residues: CASSATVSSYNEQFF.

The V gene is TRBV12-3 or TRBV12-4, the J gene TRBJ2-7; TCRdb returns TRBD1, unconfirmable since there is no DNA. The CDR3 loop spans 13 amino acids. The CDR3: CASSLVTGNEQYF.

The chain uses TRBV19 and TRBJ2-1; TCRdb reports TRBD1, a call that lacks DNA to check it against. The CDR3 is made up of 16 amino acids. From germline, CDR1 is LNHDA and CDR2 SQIVND (reference sequence). CDR3 sequence reads: CASSIGTGTGNNEQFF.

Here the CDR3 reads CASSPIGDTQYF. The genes are TRBV6-1 and TRBJ2-3. This CDR3 contains 12 residues. Per the germline V gene, CDR1 is MNHNS and CDR2 is SASEGT.

The chain combines TRBV5-5 with TRBJ1-5; the TCRdb D gene call, TRBD1, has no DNA to confirm it. Germline V gives CDR1 SGHKS, CDR2 YYEKEE (reference sequence). CDR3 length: 15 amino acids. This CDR3 is CASSFLAGGNQPQHF.

The V and J genes are TRBV19 and TRBJ1-4. Germline CDR1 and CDR2: LNHDA and SQIVND (reference sequence). There are 16 residues in the CDR3. CDR3 region: CASSMASTATNEKLFF.

This clonotype shows up as medium-sized by frequency. This sequence joins TRBV29-1 and TRBJ2-5. The CDR3 is 11 amino acids. Germline V CDR1 and CDR2: SQVTM, ANQGSEA. The CDR3 here is CSVEGEETQYF.

The chain employs TRBV7-9 and TRBJ2-3. CDR1 is SEHNR, CDR2 FQNEAQ, per germline (reference sequence). This CDR3 comprises 15 residues. The CDR3 is CATRGGGTSTDTQYF.

According to its frequency, this clonotype is hyperexpanded (1% or more). The V call is TRBV19, the J call TRBJ2-5. The CDR3 runs to 13 residues. Germline CDR1 and CDR2: LNHDA and SQIVND (reference sequence). The CDR3 protein is CASSIDGWETQYF.

The genes are TRBV19 and TRBJ1-2. Germline CDR1 is LNHDA and CDR2 is SQIVND (reference sequence). The CDR3 length is 13 residues. CDR3 loop: CASSTASAQGYTF.

This sequence joins TRBV15 and TRBJ1-1; checking the TCRdb D call of TRBD1 is not possible without DNA. Germline loops: CDR1 LNHNV, CDR2 YYDKDF (reference sequence). This CDR3 has 15 residues. The CDR3 spells CATSSWTGSSTEAFF.

This sequence joins TRBV5-1 and TRBJ2-3; with no DNA, the TCRdb D assignment of TRBD1 cannot be verified. This CDR3 region has 14 residues. The germline V gene encodes CDR1 SGHRS and CDR2 YFSETQ. The CDR3 loop is CASSLITGGDTQYF.

The chain is built from TRBV6-1 and TRBJ2-3; the TRBD2 assignment by TCRdb is unverifiable without DNA. This CDR3 has 15 residues. Germline CDR1 and CDR2: MNHNS and SASEGT. Here the CDR3 reads CASNRLAGVADTQYF.

The genes are TRBV5-4 and TRBJ1-2; TCRdb lists TRBD1, though no DNA is available to test this call. This CDR3 spans 16 amino acids. Germline CDR1 and CDR2: SGHNT and YYREEE (reference sequence). CDR3 residues: CASSLGPREANYGYTF.

The CDR3 sequence: CASSNGGPQNIQYF. The V gene is TRBV6-2 or TRBV6-3, the J gene TRBJ2-4; absent DNA, TCRdb's TRBD2 call cannot be checked. The CDR3 is made up of 14 amino acids. The V gene's germline CDR1 is MNHEY and CDR2 SVGEGT.

The chain recombines TRBV6-6 with TRBJ2-7; checking the TCRdb D call of TRBD1 is not possible without DNA. CDR3 length: 13 residues. Per the germline V gene, CDR1 is MNHNY and CDR2 is SVGAGI (reference sequence). The CDR3 sequence is CASSSRGRYEQYF.